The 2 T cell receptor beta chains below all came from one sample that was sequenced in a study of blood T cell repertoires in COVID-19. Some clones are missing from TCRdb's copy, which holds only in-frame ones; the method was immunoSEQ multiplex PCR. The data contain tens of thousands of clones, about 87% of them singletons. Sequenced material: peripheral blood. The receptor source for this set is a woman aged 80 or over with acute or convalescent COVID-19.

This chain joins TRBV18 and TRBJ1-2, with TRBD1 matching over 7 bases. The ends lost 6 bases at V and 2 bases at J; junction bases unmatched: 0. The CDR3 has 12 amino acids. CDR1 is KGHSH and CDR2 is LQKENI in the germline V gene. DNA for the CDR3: TGTGCCAGCTCGGGACAGAACTATGGCTACACCTTC. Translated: CASSGQNYGYTF.

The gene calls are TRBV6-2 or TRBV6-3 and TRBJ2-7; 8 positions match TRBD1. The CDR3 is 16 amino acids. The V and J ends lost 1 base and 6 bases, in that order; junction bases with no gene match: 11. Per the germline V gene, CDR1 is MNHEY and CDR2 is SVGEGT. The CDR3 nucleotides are TGTGCCAGCAGTTACTACGACCCAACAGGGGGAAGCGAGCAGTACTTC. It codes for CASSYYDPTGGSEQYF.